This section outlines one T cell receptor beta chain sequence together with its context. What it binds is not known. CDR1 is MNHNY, CDR2 SVGAGI, per germline (reference sequence). Trimming pared 9 bases from V and 0 bases from J, leaving 12 bases between. The CDR3 spans 14 residues. The data were taken from a study of cytomegalovirus exposure and HLA in healthy donors. General observations from the study: Most TCR beta V segments were productive about 90% or about 30% of the time in an earlier analysis. Highest at DRB1 and lowest at HLA-C, TCR association rates differed among HLA loci in a later analysis.

Use of 60 Vbeta and 13 Jbeta primers characterized the PCR. TCRdb keeps only in-frame clones here, not all; method: immunoSEQ multiplex PCR. Of more than 85,000 clones in the sample, roughly three quarters were seen once. This clonotype was sampled from a male donor in good health and CMV-seropositive. Sequenced input: PBMCs. The chain joins TRBV6-6 to TRBJ2-1; D unclear. CDR3 amino acids: CASSTLSSYNEQFF. CDR3 DNA sequence: TGTGCCAGTTCAACGCTCAGCTCCTACAATGAGCAGTTCTTC.